This T cell receptor (beta chain) was identified during a study of shared clonotypes between healthy human individuals. Only in-frame clones appear in the TCRdb table, and some are missing; sequencing was by immunoSEQ multiplex PCR. The repertoire holds 550,000 to 850,000 clones, with under 80% as singletons. Germline assignment: CDR1 GTSNPN and CDR2 SVGIG (reference sequence). The CDR3 is made up of 13 amino acids. The V end was cut by 4 bases, the J end by 3 bases, with 12 bases between. The sequenced sample was memory CD4+ T cells sorted from blood. The subset was: CD45RA-negative fraction. This chain links TRBV30 with TRBJ1-2; possible D gene TRBD1, 5 bases. This clonotype was obtained from a young woman in good health. CDR3 sequence reads: CAWNSGSDYGYTF. The CDR3 coding sequence is TGTGCCTGGAATTCAGGGTCGGACTATGGCTACACCTTC. The full variable domain, with the rest looked up from reference TRBV30 and TRBJ1-2, is SQTIHQWPATLVQPVGSPLSLECTVEGTSNPNLYWYRQAAGRGLQLLFYSVGIGQISSEVPQNLSASRPQDRQFILSSKKLLLSDSGFYLCAWNSGSDYGYTFGSGTRLTVV.